This is a list of T cell receptor beta chains from one sample in a study of T cells in Graves' hyperthyroidism and ophthalmopathy. TCRdb used MiXCR to reprocess the multiplex PCR reads, holding one entry per CDR3 protein. The top ten hold around 30% of the sample, which has around 720,000 distinct CDR3 sequences, around 40% seen once. Sequenced material: blood. These receptors all stem from a woman aged 40 to 50 with Graves' hyperthyroidism. CDR3s include the opening cysteine and the closing phenylalanine or tryptophan. The D gene is left open where the match is weak. Not every row has a clone size; where given, it reads once, few, many or a size class.

v_call	d_call	clone_size	j_call	cdr3_aa	cdr3_nt
TRBV7-6	NA	many	TRBJ1-1	CASSSHVGGNTEAFF	TGTGCCAGCAGCTCTCACGTGGGGGGGAACACTGAAGCTTTCTTT
TRBV12-3/TRBV12-4	NA	once	TRBJ1-6	CASSLDTVGSPLHF	TGTGCCAGCAGTTTGGACACGGTTGGTTCACCCCTCCACTTT
TRBV20-1	NA	few	TRBJ1-1	CSARTLNTEAFF	TGCAGTGCTAGAACCTTGAACACTGAAGCTTTCTTT
TRBV7-2	TRBD1	many	TRBJ2-7	CASRLTTGTYEQYF	TGTGCCAGCAGACTGACGACAGGGACCTACGAGCAGTACTTC
TRBV12-3/TRBV12-4	NA	many	TRBJ1-1	CASSLRSLNTEAFF	TGTGCCAGCAGTTTGCGATCCTTGAACACTGAAGCTTTCTTT
TRBV2	NA	NA	TRBJ1-2	CARPIAGDYGYTF	TGTGCCAGGCCGATCGCGGGCGACTATGGCTACACCTTC
TRBV7-2	NA	NA	TRBJ2-6	CASSFEWANVLTF	TGTGCCAGCAGCTTCGAGTGGGCCAACGTCCTGACTTTC
TRBV4-1	NA	many	TRBJ1-5	CASSQEGEPQHF	TGCGCCAGCAGCCAAGAAGGTGAGCCCCAGCATTTT
TRBV7-8	NA	NA	TRBJ1-2	CASSGRLADGYTF	TGTGCCAGCAGCGGACGTTTGGCGGATGGCTACACCTTC
TRBV6-2/TRBV6-3	NA	NA	TRBJ2-5	CASREGRQETQYF	TGTGCCAGCAGGGAGGGACGGCAAGAGACCCAGTACTTC
TRBV6-6	NA	few	TRBJ1-5	CASSQRAGSNQPQHF	TGTGCCAGCAGCCAAAGGGCAGGGAGCAATCAGCCCCAGCATTTT
TRBV7-4	TRBD1	many	TRBJ1-2	CASSLTGTGKYGYTF	TGTGCCAGCAGCTTGACCGGGACAGGGAAATATGGCTACACCTTC
TRBV5-6	TRBD2	few	TRBJ2-5	CASGQGTSGLETQYF	TGTGCCAGCGGGCAAGGGACTAGCGGGTTGGAGACCCAGTACTTC
TRBV15	TRBD1	many	TRBJ1-5	CATSGNRGFSVKPQHF	TGTGCCACCAGCGGTAACAGGGGGTTTTCAGTGAAGCCCCAGCATTTT
TRBV19	NA	NA	TRBJ1-4	CASSQASHNEKLFF	TGTGCCAGCTCACAGGCCAGCCATAATGAAAAACTGTTTTTT
TRBV4-1	NA	few	TRBJ2-7	CASSREFEQYF	TGCGCCAGCAGCCGGGAGTTCGAGCAGTACTTC